Presented here are 26 T cell receptor beta chains from one specimen sequenced in a study of CD8 T cells in ankylosing spondylitis. One entry per CDR3 protein results from TCRdb running MiXCR on the 5' RACE reads. The sample records around 330,000 distinct CDR3 sequences, 11% being singletons. The material sequenced was blood, either unsorted or a sorted T cell fraction (not recorded which). These receptors were taken from a female donor with ankylosing spondylitis or in good health (not recorded which).

At least ten counts were recorded for this clonotype. The J gene is TRBJ2-7, the V gene TRBV7-8; TRBD1 or TRBD2 may be the D gene (5 bases each). The CDR3 spans 14 residues. Germline V gives CDR1 SGHVS, CDR2 FQNEAQ. The ends were cut back, 1 base at V and 6 bases at J, with 13 bases in the middle. The CDR3 here is CASSLDPGLGEQYF. CDR3 in DNA: TGTGCCAGCAGCTTAGATCCGGGGCTGGGCGAGCAGTACTTC.

This clonotype showed up just once. The chain couples TRBV3-1 to TRBJ1-1; no firm D call. The CDR3 runs 15 residues. Germline loops: CDR1 LGHDT, CDR2 YNNKEL (reference sequence). V was cut by 4 bases and J by 0 bases, with 12 bases left in between. The CDR3 region has the DNA TGTGCCAGCAGCCCCCTTATTTCGATGAACACTGAAGCTTTCTTT. This codes for CASSPLISMNTEAFF. Complete variable domain (other parts from reference TRBV3-1 and TRBJ1-1): DTAVSQTPKYLVTQMGNDKSIKCEQNLGHDTMYWYKQDSKKFLKIMFSYNNKELIINETVPNRFSPKSPDKAHLNLHINSLELGDSAVYFCASSPLISMNTEAFFGQGTRLTVV.

As regards this clonotype: Being one base from a much bigger clone, this may be a read error. The V call is TRBV5-1, the J call TRBJ2-7, with 10 bases fitting TRBD2. CDR1 and CDR2 (germline): SGHRS, YFSETQ. J lost 4 bases, V lost 7 bases, and 8 bases had no gene match. CDR3 length: 14 amino acids. The CDR3 DNA sequence: TGCGCCAGCGGCCCCGGACTAGCGGTATACGAGCAGTACTTC. It yields the protein CASGPGLAVYEQYF.

This clonotype was counted many times. The CDR3, as DNA: TGCGCCAGCAGCTTGGCGGAAGGGGCTAAAAACATTCAGTACTTC. Protein sequence: CASSLAEGAKNIQYF. The V call is TRBV5-1, the J call TRBJ2-4, with TRBD1 as a possible D gene (5 bases). Trimming stripped 0 bases from V and 4 bases from J, with 11 bases between. Germline lookup yields CDR1 SGHRS and CDR2 YFSETQ. The CDR3 totals 15 residues.

This clonotype was observed at least ten times. V and J are TRBV5-1 and TRBJ1-4; unclear D gene. The CDR3 totals 16 residues. Looked up from germline, CDR1 is SGHRS and CDR2 is YFSETQ. Trimming stripped 0 bases from V and 8 bases from J, with 17 bases between. This CDR3 reads CASSLARSPTDEKLFF. CDR3 DNA: TGCGCCAGCAGCTTGGCCAGGAGCCCCACGGACGAAAAACTGTTTTTT.

This clonotype occurred a few times. The genes are TRBV5-1 and TRBJ2-3; D ambiguous. CDR3 length: 14 amino acids. The germline gives CDR1 SGHRS, CDR2 YFSETQ. The V and J ends lost 5 bases and 3 bases respectively, with 13 bases between them. DNA of the CDR3: TGCGCCAGCAGAACGGGCGGTCGGACAGATACGCAGTATTTT. Translation gives CASRTGGRTDTQYF.

This clonotype showed up just a few times. The chain is built from TRBV7-2 and TRBJ1-2, with 7 bases that match TRBD1. The V segment lost 6 bases and the J segment 8 bases; nucleotides outside the gene matches: 6. Germline lookup yields CDR1 SGHTA and CDR2 FQGNSA. The CDR3 is 12 residues long. Written as DNA, the CDR3 is TGTGCCAGCAGGAGGGGGCGAAAAGGCTACACCTTC. Residues: CASRRGRKGYTF.

Here the CDR3 reads CASSFFPPTDRGLETQYF. For the CDR3, the DNA is TGTGCCAGCAGTTTCTTCCCTCCGACGGACAGGGGCTTGGAGACCCAGTACTTC. V is TRBV12-3 or TRBV12-4 and J is TRBJ2-5, with 9 nucleotides matching TRBD1. The J segment lost 5 bases and the V segment lost 3 bases, leaving 16 bases of the junction unmatched. This CDR3 is built from 18 residues.

This clonotype was picked up many times. The chain combines TRBV10-3 with TRBJ2-3, with D unclear. The CDR3 totals 11 residues. The germline V gene encodes CDR1 ENHRY and CDR2 SYGVKD. The V and J ends lost 5 bases and 2 bases respectively, with 2 bases between them. The CDR3 bases are TGTGCCATCAGTACCACAGATACGCAGTATTTT. Translating gives CAISTTDTQYF.

This clonotype was counted ten times or more. The CDR3, as DNA: TGTGCCAGCAGCTTATCTTCGGGGGGTCAGCCCCAGCATTTT. Protein sequence: CASSLSSGGQPQHF. The chain couples TRBV7-6 to TRBJ1-5, with D perhaps TRBD1 (5 bases). Trimming stripped 2 bases from V and 6 bases from J, with 11 bases between. Germline V gene sequence: CDR1 SGHVS, CDR2 FNYEAQ. The CDR3 is 14 amino acids.

On this clonotype itself: A single base separates this from a much larger clone, so it may be a read error. V and J are TRBV7-9 and TRBJ1-4, with D possibly matching TRBD1 (5 bases). Germline values: CDR1 SEHNR, CDR2 FQNEAQ (reference sequence). CDR3 length: 15 amino acids. Trimming shortened V by 4 bases and J by 6 bases, and 15 bases separated the two germline ends. The CDR3 here is CASSSLGVYYEKLFF. The CDR3 DNA reads TGTGCCAGCAGCTCACTGGGGGTTTACTATGAAAAACTGTTTTTT.

The CDR3, as DNA: TGCAGTGCGGGATCTAGCGGGAGGAGGGCCAATGAGCAGTTCTTC. Translation gives CSAGSSGRRANEQFF. This chain connects TRBV20-1 to TRBJ2-1, with TRBD2 identical over 11 bases. V shed 6 bases, J shed 6 bases, and the junction held 10 bases outside the gene matches. The CDR3 consists of 15 residues. The germline V gene has CDR1 DFQATT and CDR2 SNEGSKA (reference sequence).

This clonotype was observed at least ten times. V gene TRBV5-1 combines with J gene TRBJ1-1; D may be TRBD1 (5 bases). The CDR3 extends over 13 amino acids. The germline V gene encodes CDR1 SGHRS and CDR2 YFSETQ. The V gene lost 3 bases and the J gene lost 5 bases, with 11 bases spanning the gap. CDR3 loop: CASSSEAGTEAFF. In DNA, the CDR3 is TGCGCCAGCAGCTCGGAGGCAGGGACTGAAGCTTTCTTT. Full variable domain (remainder filled in from reference TRBV5-1 and TRBJ1-1): KAGVTQTPRYLIKTRGQQVTLSCSPISGHRSVSWYQQTPGQGLQFLFEYFSETQRNKGNFPGRFSGRQFSNSRSEMNVSTLELGDSALYLCASSSEAGTEAFFGQGTRLTVV.

This clonotype was found a few times. This chain links TRBV5-1 with TRBJ2-2, with TRBD2 matching 10 bases. CDR1 is SGHRS and CDR2 is YFSETQ in the germline V gene. V lost 4 bases to trimming and J lost 6 bases; unmatched junction nucleotides: 9. The CDR3 totals 16 residues. The CDR3 coding sequence is TGCGCCAGCAGCCCGGCGGCTAGCGGGAGCTCCGGGGAGCTGTTTTTT. This sequence encodes CASSPAASGSSGELFF.

The table lists this clonotype with many counts. The CDR3 DNA reads as TGCGCCAGCAGTTCCCAGTCCTTATGGGGCGACTTGGGCACTGAAGCTTTCTTT. This codes for CASSSQSLWGDLGTEAFF. The J gene is TRBJ1-1, the V gene TRBV5-1; perhaps TRBD1 as D (5 bases). The V end lost 5 bases, the J end lost 4 bases, and 27 bases lay between the germline ends. This CDR3 contains 18 residues. CDR1 is SGHRS and CDR2 is YFSETQ in the germline V gene.

This clonotype was picked up a small number of times. The chain employs TRBV11-2 and TRBJ2-5, with D possibly TRBD2 on 5 matching bases. Germline V CDR1 and CDR2: SGHAT, FQNNGV. The CDR3 is 16 residues long. The germline V and J ends were trimmed by 5 bases and 0 bases, with 16 bases remaining between them. The CDR3 spells CASSGGLRLYQETQYF. CDR3 nucleotides: TGTGCCAGCAGCGGAGGACTGCGCTTGTACCAAGAGACCCAGTACTTC.

This clonotype showed up many times. The CDR3 nucleotides read TGTGCCAGCAGCCCTAGGAGGACTCAAGAGACCCAGTACTTC. Its translation is CASSPRRTQETQYF. The chain joins TRBV12-3 or TRBV12-4 to TRBJ2-5, with D maybe TRBD2 (5 bases). There are 14 residues in the CDR3. The V end was cut by 6 bases, the J end by 2 bases, with 13 bases between.

This clonotype was picked up a small number of times. The chain uses TRBV30 and TRBJ1-4; D is unclear. The CDR3 runs 14 residues. Germline assignment: CDR1 GTSNPN and CDR2 SVGIG (reference sequence). V gave up 4 bases and J gave up 0 bases, with 9 bases separating them. Here the CDR3 reads CAWKAPATNEKLFF. CDR3 bases: TGTGCCTGGAAGGCGCCAGCAACTAATGAAAAACTGTTTTTT.

This clonotype has only a few counts. The V and J genes are TRBV7-2 and TRBJ2-7, with 13 bases lining up with TRBD2. The CDR3 spans 15 residues. After removal of 3 bases from V and 6 bases from J, the junction contained 5 bases not matched to a gene. CDR1 is SGHTA, CDR2 FQGNSA, per germline. CDR3 loop: CASSFGLAGVGEQYF. The CDR3 DNA follows: TGTGCCAGCAGCTTCGGACTAGCGGGGGTGGGCGAGCAGTACTTC.

This clonotype was seen at least ten times. The CDR3 bases are TGCGCCAGCAGCTTGGGTGGGACAGCGTCTGGGGCCAACGTCCTGACTTTC. It encodes CASSLGGTASGANVLTF. The chain recombines TRBV5-1 with TRBJ2-6, with 7 positions matching TRBD1. This CDR3 is built from 17 residues. The V and J ends lost 0 bases and 1 base, in that order; junction bases with no gene match: 4. In germline, CDR1 is SGHRS, CDR2 YFSETQ.

This clonotype has a count of ten or more. CDR3 region: CASSLSQGNYGYTF. The CDR3 DNA reads TGTGCCAGCAGCTTATCACAGGGGAACTATGGCTACACCTTC. The rearrangement joins TRBV7-2 to TRBJ1-2; 7 nucleotides agree with TRBD1. The CDR3 consists of 14 residues. J gave up 2 bases and V 2 bases, and 2 bases lay outside the gene matches. From germline, CDR1 is SGHTA and CDR2 FQGNSA.

The V and J genes are TRBV5-5 and TRBJ2-5; unclear D gene. The V end lost 4 bases, the J end lost 3 bases, and 19 bases lay between the germline ends. Germline V gives CDR1 SGHKS, CDR2 YYEKEE (reference sequence). The CDR3 consists of 16 residues. The CDR3 bases are TGTGCCAGCAGCGACGCTGGTGGGGTGGGGAAAGAGACCCAGTACTTC. It encodes CASSDAGGVGKETQYF.

This clonotype was counted between two and nine times. The gene calls are TRBV7-9 and TRBJ1-1, with D hard to call. Germline-derived CDR1 and CDR2 are SEHNR and FQNEAQ (reference sequence). V was cut by 3 bases and J by 4 bases, with 15 bases left in between. This CDR3 is built from 15 residues. DNA for the CDR3: TGTGCCAGCAGCTTGGGTCACGCGGGTGGCACTGAAGCTTTCTTT. Amino acid sequence: CASSLGHAGGTEAFF.

Notes on this clonotype: Given a much more abundant clone one base away, this may be a read error. This CDR3 fails to terminate in the conserved phenylalanine or tryptophan, so it likely reflects a read error. This rearrangement joins TRBV5-1 to TRBJ2-7, with D perhaps TRBD2 (7 bases). From germline, CDR1 is SGHRS and CDR2 YFSETQ. Between the trimmed V and J ends, which lost 0 bases and 7 bases, there was a span of 17 bases. CDR3 length: 15 amino acids. CDR3 sequence (DNA): TGCGCCAGCAGCTTGGAACCTAGCGGAGGGGGTGAGCAGTACATC. Its protein product is CASSLEPSGGGEQYI.

This clonotype appeared a few times. The chain combines TRBV5-6 with TRBJ1-5; D uncertain. CDR3 length equals 12 residues. The V gene's germline CDR1 is SGHDT and CDR2 YYEEEE. V gave up 1 base and J gave up 5 bases, with 4 bases separating them. CDR3 DNA: TGTGCCAGCAGCTTGATCGATCAGCCCCAGCATTTT. Translation gives CASSLIDQPQHF.

This clonotype was recorded many times. The V call is TRBV29-1, the J call TRBJ1-1; weak D call: TRBD1 (6 bases). CDR1 and CDR2 (germline): SQVTM, ANQGSEA. This CDR3 contains 13 residues. The germline V and J ends were trimmed by 6 bases and 1 base, with 12 bases remaining between them. In DNA, the CDR3 is TGCAGCGTGAGGGGGACACGGAACACTGAAGCTTTCTTT. This encodes CSVRGTRNTEAFF.